A selection of T cell receptor beta chains follows, all from one sample in a study of CD8+ T cells in alopecia areata. Clones were sequenced by immunoSEQ multiplex PCR, and TCRdb holds only the in-frame ones, with some missing. There are over 120,000 clones in the sample; 45% to 60% occur only once, and more than 15% lies in the top ten. This sample comprised CD8+ T cells sorted from blood, obtained at week 4, from a patient treated with tofacitinib. The receptors shown here come from a human donor with alopecia areata. Each CDR3 is given with its conserved first and last residue. D genes are given only for firm matches. The listing skips clone size in some rows; elsewhere it reads once, few, many or a size class.

J: TRBJ1-1
D: NA
size: NA
V: TRBV7-3
CDR3: CASSFGGDTEAFF
DNA: TGTGCCAGCAGCTTCGGGGGGGACACTGAAGCTTTCTTT

J: TRBJ2-7
D: NA
size: NA
V: TRBV27
CDR3: CASSLAPHSESSYEQYF
DNA: TGTGCCAGCAGTTTAGCCCCCCATTCAGAGAGCTCCTACGAGCAGTACTTC

J: TRBJ1-1
D: NA
size: NA
V: TRBV9
CDR3: CASSVGTGPEAFF
DNA: TGTGCCAGCAGCGTGGGTACAGGGCCTGAAGCTTTCTTT

J: TRBJ1-1
D: TRBD1
size: few
V: TRBV13
CDR3: CASSRGPEAFF
DNA: TGTGCCAGCAGCAGGGGGCCTGAAGCTTTCTTT

J: TRBJ2-1
D: NA
size: NA
V: TRBV7-9
CDR3: CASSSSLRGTEQFF
DNA: TGTGCCAGCAGCTCATCCCTTCGGGGGACTGAGCAGTTCTTC

J: TRBJ2-7
D: NA
size: NA
V: TRBV13
CDR3: CASSLGGQLYEQYF
DNA: TGTGCCAGCAGCTTAGGGGGGCAGCTCTACGAGCAGTACTTC

J: TRBJ2-7
D: NA
size: few
V: TRBV5-1
CDR3: CASSLDSAHEQYF
DNA: TGCGCCAGCAGCTTGGATTCGGCCCACGAGCAGTACTTC

J: TRBJ1-2
D: NA
size: NA
V: TRBV7-9
CDR3: CASSLNNGHYGYTF
DNA: TGTGCCAGCAGCTTAAATAACGGGCACTATGGCTACACCTTC

J: TRBJ1-2
D: NA
size: few
V: TRBV29-1
CDR3: CSVGFGYGYTF
DNA: TGCAGCGTTGGATTTGGTTATGGCTACACCTTC

J: TRBJ1-1
D: TRBD1
size: few
V: TRBV30
CDR3: CAWSPGQGMSEAFF
DNA: TGTGCCTGGAGTCCGGGACAGGGGATGTCTGAAGCTTTCTTT

J: TRBJ1-6
D: NA
size: NA
V: TRBV4-3
CDR3: CASSRVLDPGSDSPLHF
DNA: TGCGCCAGCAGCCGGGTCTTGGATCCCGGGTCTGATTCACCCCTCCACTTT

J: TRBJ1-1
D: NA
size: NA
V: TRBV5-6
CDR3: CASSLEGTEAFF
DNA: TGTGCCAGCAGCTTGGAAGGGACTGAAGCTTTCTTT

J: TRBJ1-2
D: NA
size: NA
V: TRBV29-1
CDR3: CSVKGQEGGYTF
DNA: TGCAGCGTTAAAGGACAAGAGGGAGGCTACACCTTC

J: TRBJ2-1
D: NA
size: NA
V: TRBV7-3
CDR3: CASSLDGSSYNEQFF
DNA: TGTGCCAGCAGCTTGGACGGAAGCTCCTACAATGAGCAGTTCTTC

J: TRBJ2-7
D: NA
size: NA
V: TRBV29-1
CDR3: CSVLQGADEQYF
DNA: TGCAGCGTGCTACAGGGTGCGGACGAGCAGTACTTC

J: TRBJ2-7
D: TRBD2
size: NA
V: TRBV5-4
CDR3: CASSPGGNEQYF
DNA: TGTGCCAGCAGCCCGGGGGGGAACGAGCAGTACTTC

J: TRBJ2-5
D: NA
size: NA
V: TRBV2
CDR3: CASSEAKLVKYF
DNA: TGTGCCAGCAGTGAAGCTAAGCTAGTCAAGTACTTC

J: TRBJ1-1
D: NA
size: few
V: TRBV30
CDR3: CAWSNGRGAFF
DNA: TGTGCCTGGAGTAACGGGAGGGGAGCTTTCTTT

J: TRBJ1-5
D: NA
size: NA
V: TRBV19
CDR3: CASSMSDYSNQPQHF
DNA: TGTGCCAGTAGTATGTCGGACTATAGCAATCAGCCCCAGCATTTT

J: TRBJ2-7
D: NA
size: NA
V: TRBV13
CDR3: CASSPGTRRNEQYF
DNA: TGTGCCAGCAGCCCCGGGACTCGTCGCAACGAGCAGTACTTC

J: TRBJ2-7
D: NA
size: NA
V: TRBV30
CDR3: CAWTGGEQYF
DNA: TGTGCCTGGACAGGGGGGGAGCAGTACTTC

J: TRBJ1-6
D: NA
size: NA
V: TRBV6-6
CDR3: CASSYGDLLHF
DNA: TGTGCCAGCAGTTATGGGGACTTGCTCCACTTT

J: TRBJ2-5
D: NA
size: NA
V: TRBV15
CDR3: CATSRDSQVQETQYF
DNA: TGTGCCACCAGCAGAGATAGTCAGGTCCAAGAGACCCAGTACTTC

J: TRBJ1-2
D: NA
size: NA
V: TRBV5-6
CDR3: CASSSDILPNYGYTF
DNA: TGTGCCAGCAGCTCTGACATCCTCCCTAACTATGGCTACACCTTC

J: TRBJ2-7
D: NA
size: NA
V: TRBV5-1
CDR3: CASSLGHRISYEQYF
DNA: TGCGCCAGCAGCTTGGGACACAGGATCTCCTACGAGCAGTACTTC

J: TRBJ2-7
D: TRBD1
size: NA
V: TRBV30
CDR3: CAWSQGAPYEQYF
DNA: TGTGCCTGGAGTCAGGGGGCCCCCTACGAGCAGTACTTC

J: TRBJ2-7
D: TRBD1
size: NA
V: TRBV4-1
CDR3: CASRLDRGQIYEQYF
DNA: TGCGCCAGCAGACTCGACAGGGGGCAAATCTACGAGCAGTACTTC

J: TRBJ2-7
D: TRBD1
size: NA
V: TRBV29-1
CDR3: CSVGTGQTYEQYF
DNA: TGCAGCGTAGGGACAGGGCAAACCTACGAGCAGTACTTC

J: TRBJ1-5
D: TRBD1
size: few
V: TRBV19
CDR3: CASSWGQGRNQPQHF
DNA: TGTGCCAGTAGTTGGGGACAGGGTCGCAATCAGCCCCAGCATTTT

J: TRBJ2-3
D: TRBD1
size: NA
V: TRBV5-6
CDR3: CASSTPQGSDTDTQYF
DNA: TGTGCCAGCAGCACCCCACAGGGGTCGGACACAGATACGCAGTATTTT

J: TRBJ1-1
D: NA
size: NA
V: TRBV30
CDR3: CAWSTGLNTEAFF
DNA: TGTGCCTGGTCGACAGGATTGAACACTGAAGCTTTCTTT

J: TRBJ2-3
D: NA
size: few
V: TRBV9
CDR3: CASSVGGDTQYF
DNA: TGTGCCAGCAGCGTAGGAGGGGATACGCAGTATTTT

J: TRBJ2-4
D: TRBD1
size: NA
V: TRBV27
CDR3: CASSVTGAIDIQYF
DNA: TGTGCCAGCAGTGTTACAGGGGCGATAGACATTCAGTACTTC

J: TRBJ1-2
D: NA
size: NA
V: TRBV27
CDR3: CASSLDHSWHGYTF
DNA: TGTGCCAGCAGTTTAGACCACTCGTGGCACGGCTACACCTTC

J: TRBJ2-7
D: NA
size: once
V: TRBV29-1
CDR3: CSVLPGTIDEQYF
DNA: TGCAGCGTTCTACCCGGGACGATCGACGAGCAGTACTTC

J: TRBJ1-1
D: NA
size: NA
V: TRBV4-1
CDR3: CASSQDHTGEGVNTEAFF
DNA: TGCGCCAGCAGCCAAGATCATACCGGTGAAGGAGTGAACACTGAAGCTTTCTTT

J: TRBJ1-2
D: NA
size: NA
V: TRBV29-1
CDR3: CSVEPETEYGYTF
DNA: TGCAGCGTTGAACCCGAGACAGAATATGGCTACACCTTC

J: TRBJ2-7
D: NA
size: few
V: TRBV29-1
CDR3: CSVLGYEQYF
DNA: TGCAGCGTTCTTGGTTACGAGCAGTACTTC

J: TRBJ2-5
D: NA
size: NA
V: TRBV7-9
CDR3: CASTQGAESQETQYF
DNA: TGTGCCAGCACCCAAGGGGCAGAATCACAAGAGACCCAGTACTTC

J: TRBJ2-7
D: NA
size: NA
V: TRBV2
CDR3: CASRTPGPSYEQYF
DNA: TGTGCCAGCAGGACGCCAGGGCCCTCCTACGAGCAGTACTTC

J: TRBJ2-7
D: NA
size: few
V: TRBV27
CDR3: CASSLLRGSYEQYF
DNA: TGTGCCAGCAGTTTATTGCGCGGCTCCTACGAGCAGTACTTC

J: TRBJ1-2
D: TRBD1
size: NA
V: TRBV13
CDR3: CASSLGQGGSIYGYTF
DNA: TGTGCCAGCAGCCTAGGACAGGGTGGGTCGATCTATGGCTACACCTTC

J: TRBJ2-7
D: TRBD1
size: few
V: TRBV6-6
CDR3: CASSPTGSSYEQYF
DNA: TGTGCCAGCAGCCCGACAGGGAGCTCCTACGAGCAGTACTTC

J: TRBJ2-5
D: NA
size: few
V: TRBV10-3
CDR3: CAISAPDEEETQYF
DNA: TGTGCCATCAGTGCGCCGGACGAAGAAGAGACCCAGTACTTC

J: TRBJ1-1
D: NA
size: NA
V: TRBV4-2
CDR3: CASGPPRGAFF
DNA: TGTGCCAGCGGGCCCCCTCGTGGAGCTTTCTTT

J: TRBJ2-5
D: NA
size: NA
V: TRBV6-5
CDR3: CASSWDSETQYF
DNA: TGTGCCAGCAGTTGGGACTCAGAGACCCAGTACTTC

J: TRBJ1-2
D: TRBD1
size: NA
V: TRBV10-2
CDR3: CASSPSRGYGYTF
DNA: TGCGCCAGCAGTCCCTCCAGGGGGTATGGCTACACCTTC

J: TRBJ2-7
D: TRBD1
size: few
V: TRBV6-5
CDR3: CASSPGQTYEQYF
DNA: TGTGCCAGCAGTCCGGGACAGACCTACGAGCAGTACTTC

J: TRBJ1-2
D: TRBD1
size: few
V: TRBV7-2
CDR3: CASSLDRGYYGYTF
DNA: TGTGCCAGCAGCTTGGACAGGGGGTACTATGGCTACACCTTC

J: TRBJ1-2
D: TRBD1
size: NA
V: TRBV13
CDR3: CASSPPPGQGTYGYTF
DNA: TGTGCCAGCAGCCCTCCTCCGGGACAGGGGACCTATGGCTACACCTTC

J: TRBJ2-7
D: NA
size: few
V: TRBV29-1
CDR3: CSVGGSSYEQYF
DNA: TGCAGCGTTGGAGGTAGCTCCTACGAGCAGTACTTC

J: TRBJ2-7
D: TRBD1
size: few
V: TRBV6-5
CDR3: CASTPRQGRYEQYF
DNA: TGTGCCAGCACTCCTCGACAGGGACGCTACGAGCAGTACTTC

J: TRBJ1-5
D: NA
size: NA
V: TRBV4-1
CDR3: CASSQDGNNQPQHF
DNA: TGCGCCAGCAGCCAAGACGGGAACAATCAGCCCCAGCATTTT